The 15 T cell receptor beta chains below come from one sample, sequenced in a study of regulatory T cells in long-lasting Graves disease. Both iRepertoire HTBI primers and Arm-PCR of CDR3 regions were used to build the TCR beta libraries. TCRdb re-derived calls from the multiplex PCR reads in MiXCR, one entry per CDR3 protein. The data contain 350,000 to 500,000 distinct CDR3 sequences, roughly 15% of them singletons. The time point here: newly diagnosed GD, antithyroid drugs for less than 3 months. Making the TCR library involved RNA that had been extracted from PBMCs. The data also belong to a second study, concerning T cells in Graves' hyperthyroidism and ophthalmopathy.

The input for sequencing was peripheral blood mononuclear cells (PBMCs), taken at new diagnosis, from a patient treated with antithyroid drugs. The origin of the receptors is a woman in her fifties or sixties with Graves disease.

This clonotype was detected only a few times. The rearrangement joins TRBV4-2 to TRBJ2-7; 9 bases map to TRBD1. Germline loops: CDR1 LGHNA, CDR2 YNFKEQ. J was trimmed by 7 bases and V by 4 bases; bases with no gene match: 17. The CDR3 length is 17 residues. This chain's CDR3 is CASSPESRDRERGEQYF. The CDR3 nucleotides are TGTGCCAGCAGCCCCGAGAGTCGGGACAGGGAACGTGGAGAGCAGTACTTC.

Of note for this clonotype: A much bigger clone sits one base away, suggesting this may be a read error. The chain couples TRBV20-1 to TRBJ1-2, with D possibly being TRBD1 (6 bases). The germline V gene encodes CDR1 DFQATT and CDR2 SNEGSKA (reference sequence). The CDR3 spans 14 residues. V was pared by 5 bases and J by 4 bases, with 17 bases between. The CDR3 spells CSAGRTVGIYGYTF. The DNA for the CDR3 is TGCAGTGCTGGGCGGACAGTCGGCATCTATGGCTACACCTTC.

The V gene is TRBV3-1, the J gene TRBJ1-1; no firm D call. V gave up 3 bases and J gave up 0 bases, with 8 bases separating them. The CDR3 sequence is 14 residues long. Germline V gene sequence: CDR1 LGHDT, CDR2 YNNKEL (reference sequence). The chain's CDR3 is CASSHSGMNTEAFF. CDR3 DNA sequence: TGTGCCAGCAGCCATTCAGGAATGAACACTGAAGCTTTCTTT. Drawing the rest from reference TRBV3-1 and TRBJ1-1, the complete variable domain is DTAVSQTPKYLVTQMGNDKSIKCEQNLGHDTMYWYKQDSKKFLKIMFSYNNKELIINETVPNRFSPKSPDKAHLNLHINSLELGDSAVYFCASSHSGMNTEAFFGQGTRLTVV.

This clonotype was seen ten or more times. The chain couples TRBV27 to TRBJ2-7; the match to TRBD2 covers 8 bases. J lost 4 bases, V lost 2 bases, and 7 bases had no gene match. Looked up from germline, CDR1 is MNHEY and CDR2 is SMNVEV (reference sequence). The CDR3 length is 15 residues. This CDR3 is CASSLSGSLGYEQYF. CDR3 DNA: TGTGCCAGCAGTTTAAGCGGGAGTCTTGGGTACGAGCAGTACTTC.

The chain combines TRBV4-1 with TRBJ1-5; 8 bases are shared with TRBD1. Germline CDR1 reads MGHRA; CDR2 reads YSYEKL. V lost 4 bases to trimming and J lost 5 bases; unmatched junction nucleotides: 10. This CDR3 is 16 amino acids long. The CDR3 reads CASSLWTGLRDQPQHF. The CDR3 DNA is TGCGCCAGCAGCCTATGGACAGGGCTGAGGGATCAGCCCCAGCATTTT.

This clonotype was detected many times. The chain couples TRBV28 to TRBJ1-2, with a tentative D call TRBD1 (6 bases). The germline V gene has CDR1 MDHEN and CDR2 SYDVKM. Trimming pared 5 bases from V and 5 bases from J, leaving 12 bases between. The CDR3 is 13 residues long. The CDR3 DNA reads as TGTGCCAGCAGTACAGGGTACTCTTATGGCTACACCTTC. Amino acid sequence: CASSTGYSYGYTF.

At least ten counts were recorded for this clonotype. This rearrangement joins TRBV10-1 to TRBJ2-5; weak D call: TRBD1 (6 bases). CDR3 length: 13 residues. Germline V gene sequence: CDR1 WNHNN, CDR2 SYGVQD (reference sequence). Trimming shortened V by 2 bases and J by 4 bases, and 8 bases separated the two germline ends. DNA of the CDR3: TGCGCCAGCAGTGAGGGACAGCGAGAGACCCAGTACTTC. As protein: CASSEGQRETQYF.

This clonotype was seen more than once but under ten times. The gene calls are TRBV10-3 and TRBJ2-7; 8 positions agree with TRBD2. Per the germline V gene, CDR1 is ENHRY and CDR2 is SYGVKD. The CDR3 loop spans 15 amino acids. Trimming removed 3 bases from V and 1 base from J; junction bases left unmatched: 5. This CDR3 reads CAISEGAGDSYEQYF. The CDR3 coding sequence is TGTGCCATCAGTGAAGGAGCGGGAGATTCCTACGAGCAGTACTTC.

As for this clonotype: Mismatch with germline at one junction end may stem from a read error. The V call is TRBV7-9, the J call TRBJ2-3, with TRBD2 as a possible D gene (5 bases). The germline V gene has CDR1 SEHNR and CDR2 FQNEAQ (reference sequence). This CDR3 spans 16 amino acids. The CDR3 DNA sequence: TGTGCCAGCAGCGTAGCTGACGGGATAGGTACAGATACGCAGTATTTT. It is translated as CASSVADGIGTDTQYF.

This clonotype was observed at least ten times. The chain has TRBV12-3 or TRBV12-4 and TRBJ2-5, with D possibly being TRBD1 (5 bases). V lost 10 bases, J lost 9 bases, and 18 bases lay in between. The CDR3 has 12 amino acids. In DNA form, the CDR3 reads TGTGCCACACAAGGGGCAGAAAAGGCCCAGTACTTC. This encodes CATQGAEKAQYF.

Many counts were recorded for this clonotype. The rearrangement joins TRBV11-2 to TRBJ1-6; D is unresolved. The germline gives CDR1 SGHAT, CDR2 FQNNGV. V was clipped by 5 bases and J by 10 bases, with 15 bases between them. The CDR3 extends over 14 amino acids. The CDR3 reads CASSVRVPGSPLHF. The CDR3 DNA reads TGTGCCAGCAGCGTCCGGGTCCCCGGATCACCCCTCCACTTT.

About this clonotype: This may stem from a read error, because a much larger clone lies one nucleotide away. CDR3 bases: TGCAGTGCTAGAGATTTTTCCGGGACAGCGAATCAGCCCCAGCATTTT. Protein product: CSARDFSGTANQPQHF. The chain is built from TRBV20-1 and TRBJ1-5; 7 bases line up with TRBD1. V lost 0 bases, J lost 4 bases, and 9 bases stayed unmatched. There are 16 residues in the CDR3. The V gene's germline CDR1 is DFQATT and CDR2 SNEGSKA (reference sequence).

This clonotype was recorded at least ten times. The CDR3 loop reads CASSESGHNTGELFF. CDR3 coding DNA: TGTGCCAGCAGTGAGTCCGGACACAACACCGGGGAGCTGTTTTTT. The V gene is TRBV2, the J gene TRBJ2-2, with D tentatively TRBD1 (5 bases). The CDR3 is 15 amino acids. Germline loops: CDR1 SNHLY, CDR2 FYNNEI. V lost 3 bases to trimming and J lost 2 bases, with 10 bases between them.

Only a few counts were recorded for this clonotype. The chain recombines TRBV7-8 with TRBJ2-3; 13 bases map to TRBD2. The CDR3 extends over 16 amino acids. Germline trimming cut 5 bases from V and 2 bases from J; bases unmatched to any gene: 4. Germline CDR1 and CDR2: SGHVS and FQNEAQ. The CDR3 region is CASSVGLAGDTDTQYF. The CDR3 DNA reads TGTGCCAGCAGCGTAGGACTAGCGGGAGACACAGATACGCAGTATTTT.

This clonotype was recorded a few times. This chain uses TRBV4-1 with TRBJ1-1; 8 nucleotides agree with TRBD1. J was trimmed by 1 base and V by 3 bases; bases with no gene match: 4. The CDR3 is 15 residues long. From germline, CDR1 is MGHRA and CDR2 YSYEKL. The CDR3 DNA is TGCGCCAGCAGCCATACACAGGGGGGGAACACTGAAGCTTTCTTT. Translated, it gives CASSHTQGGNTEAFF.